A single sample is the source of the 19 T cell receptor beta chains below, sequenced in a study of blood T cell repertoires in COVID-19. Profiled with immunoSEQ multiplex PCR; TCRdb holds only in-frame clones, not every one. The sample consists of roughly 11,000 clones, about 71% of them appearing once. The sample was peripheral blood. These receptors were taken from a man between 60 and 75 years old with COVID-19, enrolled during active disease.

The V gene is TRBV9, the J gene TRBJ2-7, with 16 bases that match TRBD2. After removal of 3 bases from V and 10 bases from J, the junction contained 7 bases not matched to a gene. There are 15 residues in the CDR3. Germline loops: CDR1 SGDLS, CDR2 YYNGEE. CDR3 region: CASSDGTSGRAGQYV. DNA for the CDR3: TGTGCCAGCAGCGACGGGACTAGCGGGAGGGCGGGACAGTACGTC.

This sequence joins TRBV24-1 and TRBJ2-2; the match to TRBD1 covers 7 bases. The germline gives CDR1 KGHDR, CDR2 SFDVKD. The CDR3 has 13 residues. Germline trimming cut 9 bases from V and 5 bases from J; bases unmatched to any gene: 5. The CDR3 DNA is TGTGCCACCCGACAGGGAGAAACCGGGGAGCTGTTTTTT. It specifies CATRQGETGELFF.

DNA for the CDR3: TGTGCCAGCAGTGATACAGGGGGATGGCATCAGCCCCAGCATTTT. Residues: CASSDTGGWHQPQHF. The V call is TRBV6-1, the J call TRBJ1-5, with 8 bases aligning to TRBD1. The CDR3 sequence is 15 residues long. Germline V gives CDR1 MNHNS, CDR2 SASEGT. Trimming removed 3 bases from V and 5 bases from J; junction bases left unmatched: 6.

The chain combines TRBV10-3 with TRBJ1-5, with D possibly being TRBD1 (5 bases). The V and J ends lost 6 bases and 4 bases respectively, with 16 bases between them. The CDR3 runs 15 residues. Germline V lookup: CDR1 ENHRY, CDR2 SYGVKD. The chain's CDR3 is CAISVGGAANQPQHF. The CDR3 DNA sequence: TGTGCCATCAGCGTGGGCGGGGCGGCGAATCAGCCCCAGCATTTT.

A few counts support this clone. V gene TRBV5-6 combines with J gene TRBJ2-3; 8 bases match TRBD2. This CDR3 comprises 16 residues. Germline V gene lookup returns CDR1 SGHDT and CDR2 YYEEEE. Trimming cost V 4 bases and J 4 bases; bases outside gene matches: 11. In DNA form, the CDR3 reads TGTGCCAGCAGCCTACGCCCGGGGGGGAAGGCAGATACGCAGTATTTT. Residues: CASSLRPGGKADTQYF. The full variable domain, its missing parts supplied by reference TRBV5-6 and TRBJ2-3, is DAGVTQSPTHLIKTRGQQVTLRCSPKSGHDTVSWYQQALGQGPQFIFQYYEEEERQRGNFPDRFSGHQFPNYSSELNVNALLLGDSALYLCASSLRPGGKADTQYFGPGTRLTVL.

This clone was detected once. The CDR3, as DNA: TGTGCCAGCAGGCTACAGGGCCAAGAGGATGAAAAACTGTTTTTT. Protein sequence: CASRLQGQEDEKLFF. The chain recombines TRBV2 with TRBJ1-4, with D possibly TRBD1 on 6 matching bases. Germline CDR1 is SNHLY and CDR2 is FYNNEI. This CDR3 comprises 15 residues. V lost 6 bases, J lost 6 bases, and 17 bases lay in between.

This clone has just a few counts. This chain's CDR3 is CASSQGEGRGETQYF. In nucleotides, the CDR3 is TGTGCCAGCAGCCAAGGGGAGGGCAGGGGAGAGACCCAGTACTTC. The chain employs TRBV3-1 (or the pseudogene TRBV3-2) and TRBJ2-5; D might be TRBD2 (7 bases). V was clipped by 1 base and J by 4 bases, with 13 bases between them. The CDR3 spans 15 residues. Germline V gives CDR1 LGHDT, CDR2 YNNKEL (reference sequence).

The V and J genes are TRBV4-3 and TRBJ2-5; 10 nucleotides align to TRBD2. With 3 bases clipped from V and 5 bases from J, the junction kept 9 bases outside the gene matches. Germline V lookup: CDR1 LGHNA, CDR2 YSLEER. This CDR3 has 16 amino acids. The CDR3 spells CASSHGASGSSETQYF. In DNA, the CDR3 is TGCGCCAGCAGCCATGGCGCTAGCGGGAGTTCCGAGACCCAGTACTTC.

The chain couples TRBV6-5 to TRBJ2-5, with D tentatively TRBD1 (6 bases). V lost 6 bases and J lost 5, with 16 bases in between. The V gene's germline CDR1 is MNHEY and CDR2 SVGAGI. The CDR3 has 14 residues. The CDR3 DNA reads as TGTGCCAGCAGAGAGAGACAGGTCCGGGAGACCCAGTACTTC. Translating gives CASRERQVRETQYF.

This clone is classed as medium-sized. The same CDR3 also results from other DNA sequences found in this sample. J is TRBJ2-3 and V is TRBV18, with TRBD2 matching 12 bases. V shed 3 bases, J shed 4 bases, and the junction held 5 bases outside the gene matches. In germline, CDR1 is KGHSH, CDR2 LQKENI. The CDR3 has 16 residues. CDR3: CASSPLTSGGADTQYF. The DNA of the CDR3 is TGTGCCAGCTCACCGCTGACTAGCGGGGGTGCAGATACGCAGTATTTT. The full variable domain, with the rest looked up from reference TRBV18 and TRBJ2-3, is NAGVMQNPRHLVRRRGQEARLRCSPMKGHSHVYWYRQLPEEGLKFMVYLQKENIIDESGMPKERFSAEFPKEGPSILRIQQVVRGDSAAYFCASSPLTSGGADTQYFGPGTRLTVL.

The J gene is TRBJ1-3, the V gene TRBV30; D is ambiguous. CDR1 and CDR2 (germline): GTSNPN, SVGIG (reference sequence). The V end lost 1 base, the J end lost 8 bases, and 24 bases lay between the germline ends. The CDR3 loop spans 17 amino acids. DNA for the CDR3: TGTGCCTGGAGTGCAGGCGAGTGGGAGTACCGGAAGGACACCATATATTTT. Amino acid sequence: CAWSAGEWEYRKDTIYF.

This sequence joins TRBV5-6 and TRBJ1-2; TRBD1 matches 10 bases. CDR3 length: 17 amino acids. Per the germline V gene, CDR1 is SGHDT and CDR2 is YYEEEE. V shed 5 bases and J 0 bases; nucleotides not matched to a gene: 10. The CDR3 sequence: CASRKTGQGLSNYGYTF. As DNA, the CDR3 is TGTGCCAGCAGGAAAACGGGACAGGGGCTTTCTAACTATGGCTACACCTTC.

The J gene is TRBJ2-2, the V gene TRBV27, with 7 bases aligning to TRBD2. Trimming removed 2 bases from V and 5 bases from J; junction bases left unmatched: 8. The CDR3 is 16 amino acids. Germline values: CDR1 MNHEY, CDR2 SMNVEV (reference sequence). In DNA, the CDR3 is TGTGCCAGCAGTTTACCAAGCGGGACGGGGACCGGGGAGCTGTTTTTT. Translation gives CASSLPSGTGTGELFF.

The genes are TRBV15 and TRBJ1-1; 10 bases map to TRBD1. After removal of 2 bases from V and 8 bases from J, the junction contained 8 bases not matched to a gene. The length of the CDR3 is 15 residues. Germline CDR1 and CDR2: LNHNV and YYDKDF (reference sequence). CDR3 protein: CATSRKTGGLAEAFF. The CDR3 DNA follows: TGTGCCACCAGCAGAAAGACAGGGGGCTTAGCGGAAGCTTTCTTT. The complete variable domain, with remaining parts taken from reference TRBV15 and TRBJ1-1, reads DAMVIQNPRYQVTQFGKPVTLSCSQTLNHNVMYWYQQKSSQAPKLLFHYYDKDFNNEADTPDNFQSRRPNTSFCFLDIRSPGLGDTAMYLCATSRKTGGLAEAFFGQGTRLTVV.

V gene TRBV6-1 combines with J gene TRBJ2-1; 10 bases agree with TRBD2. CDR1 MNHNS and CDR2 SASEGT come from the germline V gene. After removal of 2 bases from V and 8 bases from J, the junction contained 9 bases not matched to a gene. CDR3 length: 16 amino acids. The DNA for the CDR3 is TGTGCCAGCAGTGAATTTGGACTAGCGGTCGGCGATGAGCAGTTCTTC. Its protein product is CASSEFGLAVGDEQFF.

By its share, this clone is medium-sized. The rearrangement uses TRBV2 and TRBJ1-5; D perhaps matches TRBD1 (6 bases). CDR1 SNHLY and CDR2 FYNNEI come from the germline V gene. Trimming shortened V by 3 bases and J by 6 bases, and 12 bases separated the two germline ends. The CDR3 has 14 amino acids. Here the CDR3 DNA reads TGTGCCAGCAGTGACAGGGGACCCACTCAGCCCCAGCATTTT. This sequence encodes CASSDRGPTQPQHF.

The J gene is TRBJ1-1, the V gene TRBV11-2; 9 bases are a match to TRBD1. V trimming: 2 bases; J trimming: 3 bases; junction bases outside the gene matches: 10. Germline CDR1 is SGHAT and CDR2 is FQNNGV. This CDR3 is built from 17 residues. The CDR3, as DNA: TGTGCCAGCAGCTTATGGACAGGGGAATACCCGGACACTGAAGCTTTCTTT. It yields the protein CASSLWTGEYPDTEAFF.

This clone was detected only a few times. The rearrangement uses TRBV7-8 and TRBJ2-3; 10 nucleotides line up with TRBD2. Trimming took 1 base from V and 1 from J; bases not matched to a gene: 11. The CDR3 is 19 residues long. Per germline, CDR1 SGHVS and CDR2 FQNEAQ. The CDR3 DNA is TGTGCCAGCAGCTTAGTGAGCATCGTCCTAGCGGGAGGCACAGATACGCAGTATTTT. Its translation is CASSLVSIVLAGGTDTQYF.

The chain links TRBV7-3 to TRBJ2-3; 12 bases are shared with TRBD2. The germline V gene has CDR1 SGHTA and CDR2 FQGTGA. The CDR3 totals 14 residues. V dropped 5 bases and J dropped 6; count of bases not matched to a gene: 3. DNA of the CDR3: TGTGCCAGCAGCCTAGCGGGAGGGTATGATACGCAGTATTTT. This sequence encodes CASSLAGGYDTQYF. Full variable domain (missing parts from reference TRBV7-3 and TRBJ2-3): GAGVSQTPSNKVTEKGKYVELRCDPISGHTALYWYRQSLGQGPEFLIYFQGTGAADDSGLPNDRFFAVRPEGSVSTLKIQRTERGDSAVYLCASSLAGGYDTQYFGPGTRLTVL.